These 21 T cell receptor beta chains were sequenced from one sample in a study of cytomegalovirus exposure and HLA in healthy donors. Assay: immunoSEQ multiplex PCR; the TCRdb copy retains only in-frame clones and omits some. The sample lists about 140,000 clones; about nine tenths were seen once. Sequencing was performed on PBMCs. These receptors were obtained from a man aged 18-30 years in good health and CMV-seronegative.

The J gene is TRBJ2-1, the V gene TRBV5-1, with TRBD2 identical over 10 bases. J was trimmed by 6 bases and V by 4 bases; bases with no gene match: 7. The CDR3 contains 15 residues. Germline CDR1 SGHRS, CDR2 YFSETQ. CDR3 bases: TGCGCCAGCAGCCCTGGACTAGCGGAGATCAATGAGCAGTTCTTC. The encoded protein is CASSPGLAEINEQFF. The full variable domain, rest sourced from reference TRBV5-1 and TRBJ2-1, is KAGVTQTPRYLIKTRGQQVTLSCSPISGHRSVSWYQQTPGQGLQFLFEYFSETQRNKGNFPGRFSGRQFSNSRSEMNVSTLELGDSALYLCASSPGLAEINEQFFGPGTRLTVL.

This chain uses TRBV19 with TRBJ1-5; no clear D. The CDR3 consists of 13 residues. Germline CDR1 and CDR2: LNHDA and SQIVND (reference sequence). V was pared by 8 bases and J by 3 bases, with 11 bases between. CDR3 sequence reads: CASGGTPNQPQHF. CDR3 nucleotides: TGTGCCAGTGGAGGAACCCCCAATCAGCCCCAGCATTTT.

The chain employs TRBV28 and TRBJ2-1; D gene ambiguous. Germline CDR1 and CDR2: MDHEN and SYDVKM. The CDR3 extends over 15 amino acids. Trimming removed 4 bases at V and 0 bases at J, with 10 bases between. The CDR3 coding sequence is TGTGCCAGCAGTTCGGTAATCCACTCCTACAATGAGCAGTTCTTC. It is translated as CASSSVIHSYNEQFF.

The V gene is TRBV28, the J gene TRBJ2-2, with a possible D match to TRBD1 (5 bases). The CDR3 sequence is 14 residues long. Germline V gene data show CDR1 as MDHEN and CDR2 as SYDVKM. Trimming shortened V by 6 bases and J by 4 bases, and 12 bases separated the two germline ends. CDR3 sequence: CASRVGQGTGELFF. CDR3 coding DNA: TGTGCCAGCAGGGTGGGGCAGGGCACCGGGGAGCTGTTTTTT.

The V and J genes are TRBV27 and TRBJ1-3, with TRBD1 matching 8 bases. The CDR3 contains 18 residues. CDR1 and CDR2 from the germline V gene are MNHEY and SMNVEV (reference sequence). Losses at the gene ends were 6 bases for V and 0 bases for J; bases not matched to a gene: 13. CDR3 bases: TGTGCCAGCAGGGACAGGGTCGATATGTTTCACTCTGGAAACACCATATATTTT. Translated, it gives CASRDRVDMFHSGNTIYF.

This clone was seen only a few times. The J gene is TRBJ1-4, the V gene TRBV4-1; 7 bases fit TRBD1. Germline assignment: CDR1 MGHRA and CDR2 YSYEKL. This CDR3 comprises 15 residues. J gave up 3 bases and V 5 bases, and 6 bases lay outside the gene matches. The CDR3 sequence: CASSKRTGSNEKLFF. The CDR3 coding sequence is TGCGCCAGCAGCAAAAGGACAGGCTCTAATGAAAAACTGTTTTTT.

This chain joins TRBV18 and TRBJ2-2; TRBD2 matches 7 bases. CDR1 and CDR2 (germline): KGHSH, LQKENI. The trim removed 3 bases at V and 4 bases at J, leaving 8 bases unmatched. CDR3 length equals 16 residues. The CDR3 DNA follows: TGTGCCAGCTCACCTGTGGGAGGGCTCACCACCGGGGAGCTGTTTTTT. Amino acid sequence: CASSPVGGLTTGELFF.

The chain uses TRBV27 and TRBJ2-3; the match to TRBD2 covers 9 bases. CDR3 size: 15 residues. Losses at the gene ends were 7 bases for V and 3 bases for J; bases not matched to a gene: 8. CDR1 is MNHEY and CDR2 is SMNVEV in the germline V gene (reference sequence). CDR3 in DNA: TGTGCCAGCACCATAGCGGGAGTACGAACAGATACGCAGTATTTT. Translating gives CASTIAGVRTDTQYF.

The chain is built from TRBV6-6 and TRBJ2-7; 9 bases agree with TRBD1. After removal of 0 bases from V and 2 bases from J, the junction contained 2 bases not matched to a gene. This CDR3 has 15 amino acids. Germline-derived CDR1 and CDR2 are MNHNY and SVGAGI (reference sequence). CDR3: CASSYSRDRAYEQYF. In nucleotides, the CDR3 is TGTGCCAGCAGTTACTCTAGGGACAGGGCCTACGAGCAGTACTTC.

CDR3: CAISRQGAYEQYF. The CDR3 DNA reads as TGTGCCATCAGCCGACAGGGTGCCTACGAGCAGTACTTC. This chain connects TRBV10-3 to TRBJ2-7; 7 bases agree with TRBD1. Germline CDR1 reads ENHRY; CDR2 reads SYGVKD. The CDR3 loop spans 13 amino acids. V was clipped by 6 bases and J by 2 bases; unmatched bases: 4.

CDR3 protein: CASSPKGQREPYNEQFF. The CDR3 DNA reads as TGTGCCAGCAGCCCTAAGGGGCAGCGGGAACCATACAATGAGCAGTTCTTC. The V and J genes are TRBV7-9 and TRBJ2-1; TRBD2 agrees at 7 bases. The J segment lost 4 bases and the V segment lost 5 bases, leaving 14 bases of the junction unmatched. This CDR3 spans 17 amino acids. In germline, CDR1 is SEHNR, CDR2 FQNEAQ (reference sequence).

The chain uses TRBV30 and TRBJ2-3, with TRBD2 matching 7 bases. V was pared by 0 bases and J by 1 base, with 7 bases of the junction left unmatched. Germline CDR1 GTSNPN, CDR2 SVGIG (reference sequence). The CDR3 length is 16 residues. CDR3 sequence reads: CAWSVGWAGGTDTQYF. The CDR3 DNA sequence: TGTGCCTGGAGTGTCGGTTGGGCGGGAGGCACAGATACGCAGTATTTT.

The V gene is TRBV15, the J gene TRBJ1-6; 7 bases map to TRBD1. CDR1 is LNHNV, CDR2 YYDKDF, per germline (reference sequence). This CDR3 is built from 14 residues. V gave up 3 bases and J gave up 5 bases; unmatched junction bases: 1. Here the CDR3 DNA reads TGTGCCACCAGCAGGGGGACAGATAATTCACCCCTCCACTTT. This gives the protein CATSRGTDNSPLHF.

This clone came up a few times. This rearrangement joins TRBV5-4 to TRBJ2-7; D gene unclear. From germline, CDR1 is SGHNT and CDR2 YYREEE (reference sequence). Deletions cut 4 bases from V and 9 bases from J, with 20 bases between. The CDR3 length is 14 residues. Here the CDR3 reads CASSTTEVALGQYF. The CDR3 coding sequence is TGTGCCAGCAGCACAACCGAGGTTGCATTGGGGCAGTACTTC.

This clone has just one count. The chain links TRBV5-8 to TRBJ1-2, with no clear D. V lost 3 bases and J lost 8, with 20 bases in between. Germline V CDR1 and CDR2: SGHTS, YDEGEE. The CDR3 loop spans 15 amino acids. CDR3 in amino acids: CASSSAVGIPGGYTF. The DNA of the CDR3 is TGTGCCAGCAGCTCAGCGGTAGGGATCCCGGGCGGCTACACCTTC.

The chain uses TRBV7-2 and TRBJ2-7; the match to TRBD1 covers 7 bases. Germline CDR1 is SGHTA and CDR2 is FQGNSA. The CDR3 runs to 15 residues. J was trimmed by 4 bases and V by 6 bases; bases with no gene match: 12. In DNA form, the CDR3 reads TGTGCCAGCAGGATAACCGGGACAGAAGAATACGAGCAGTACTTC. Protein product: CASRITGTEEYEQYF.

The chain joins TRBV6-5 to TRBJ1-2; no definite D call. This CDR3 is built from 15 residues. Germline CDR1 reads MNHEY; CDR2 reads SVGAGI. V lost 4 bases, J lost 4 bases, and 16 bases lay in between. This chain's CDR3 is CASSSPTVEVYGYTF. The CDR3 region has the DNA TGTGCCAGCAGTTCGCCGACCGTAGAGGTCTATGGCTACACCTTC.

This clone was observed once. The rearrangement joins TRBV28 to TRBJ2-1, with D maybe TRBD1 (6 bases). Trimming pared 2 bases from V and 7 bases from J, leaving 12 bases between. This CDR3 is built from 14 residues. The germline CDR1 and CDR2 sequences are MDHEN and SYDVKM. The CDR3 reads CASSLAGDPNEQFF. Here the CDR3 DNA reads TGTGCCAGCAGTTTAGCAGGGGACCCAAATGAGCAGTTCTTC.

This chain joins TRBV7-6 and TRBJ1-2; D possibly corresponds to TRBD1 (5 bases). Germline lookup yields CDR1 SGHVS and CDR2 FNYEAQ. The V end lost 1 base, the J end lost 5 bases, and 11 bases lay between the germline ends. The CDR3 totals 14 residues. The CDR3 loop is CASSLDETVYGYTF. The CDR3 nucleotides read TGTGCCAGCAGCTTAGACGAGACAGTATATGGCTACACCTTC.

The chain is built from TRBV27 and TRBJ1-1, with 7 bases identical to TRBD1. The CDR3 is made up of 15 amino acids. Losses at the gene ends were 7 bases for V and 0 bases for J; bases not matched to a gene: 8. CDR1 and CDR2 (germline): MNHEY, SMNVEV (reference sequence). CDR3 in DNA: TGTGCCAGCACATCCCAGGGGGGAGTGAACACTGAAGCTTTCTTT. Its protein product is CASTSQGGVNTEAFF.

CDR3 bases: TGTGCCACACGCGGCCACGAGCAGTACTTC. It yields the protein CATRGHEQYF. The gene calls are TRBV19 and TRBJ2-7; the D is unclear. Trimming pared 10 bases from V and 5 bases from J, leaving 9 bases between. CDR3 length: 10 amino acids. Germline V gene data show CDR1 as LNHDA and CDR2 as SQIVND (reference sequence).